This TCR beta chain was identified during a study of cytomegalovirus exposure and HLA in healthy donors. Use of 60 Vbeta and 13 Jbeta primers characterized the PCR. Produced via immunoSEQ multiplex PCR; TCRdb's table is partial and in-frame only. The table records about 130,000 clones, 80% of them present only once. Trimming took 4 bases from V and 8 from J; bases not matched to a gene: 10. CDR3 length: 15 residues. The germline V gene encodes CDR1 MNHNY and CDR2 SVGAGI (reference sequence). The chain uses TRBV6-6 and TRBJ1-4; the match to TRBD1 covers 7 bases. The TCR was taken from a man aged 25-40 years in good health and CMV-seronegative. Source material: PBMCs. The CDR3 loop reads CASSSIDRVREKLFF. In DNA, the CDR3 is TGTGCCAGCAGTTCCATCGACAGGGTTCGAGAAAAACTGTTTTTT.